The 18 T cell receptor beta chains below were found in one sample sequenced in a study of identical twins. MiXCR, applied by TCRdb to the 5' RACE reads, yields one record per CDR3 protein. The data contain 690,000 or so distinct CDR3 sequences, about 9.4% of them singletons. This sample also appeared in a second study, on yellow fever vaccine responses in identical twins.

Sequencing input: PBMCs. The receptors derive from a woman between 18 and 30 years old in good health.

In its sample, this clonotype was seen a few times. The rearrangement joins TRBV5-1 to TRBJ2-3, with D perhaps matching TRBD1 or TRBD2 (5 bases each). With 9 bases removed from V and 4 bases from J, the gap between germline ends came to 15 bases. The length of the CDR3 is 13 residues. The germline gives CDR1 SGHRS, CDR2 YFSETQ. CDR3 DNA sequence: TGCGCCATCAAACTGGGGGACCCAGATACGCAGTATTTT. Its protein is CAIKLGDPDTQYF. Full variable domain (rest looked up from reference TRBV5-1 and TRBJ2-3): KAGVTQTPRYLIKTRGQQVTLSCSPISGHRSVSWYQQTPGQGLQFLFEYFSETQRNKGNFPGRFSGRQFSNSRSEMNVSTLELGDSALYLCAIKLGDPDTQYFGPGTRLTVL.

This clonotype was seen ten or more times. This chain links TRBV29-1 with TRBJ2-1; 12 bases map to TRBD2. Unmatched junction bases numbered 9, after V lost 3 bases and J lost 0 bases. CDR1 and CDR2 (germline): SQVTM, ANQGSEA. The CDR3 is 18 amino acids. Here the CDR3 reads CSVEMASGRVSSYNEQFF. The CDR3 region has the DNA TGCAGCGTTGAGATGGCTAGCGGGAGGGTCAGCTCCTACAATGAGCAGTTCTTC.

A few counts support this clonotype. The V and J genes are TRBV20-1 and TRBJ2-1; D gene ambiguous. Germline-derived CDR1 and CDR2 are DFQATT and SNEGSKA (reference sequence). CDR3 length: 11 residues. V gave up 3 bases and J gave up 6 bases, with 6 bases separating them. The CDR3 region has the DNA TGCAGTGCTAGTATCCGCAATGAGCAGTTCTTC. Its protein product is CSASIRNEQFF.

The table lists this clonotype with many counts. The chain links TRBV3-1 to TRBJ2-1; D is uncertain. In germline, CDR1 is LGHDT, CDR2 YNNKEL (reference sequence). This CDR3 comprises 13 residues. The V and J ends lost 0 bases and 9 bases respectively, with 9 bases between them. The DNA for the CDR3 is TGTGCCAGCAGCCAAGACTCAGCACGTGAGCAGTTCTTC. It specifies CASSQDSAREQFF.

The chain has TRBV4-1 and TRBJ2-1, with 8 nucleotides matching TRBD2. The V gene end was trimmed by 0 bases and the J gene end by 9 bases; junction bases not matched to a gene: 16. This CDR3 has 18 residues. Germline CDR1 reads MGHRA; CDR2 reads YSYEKL. For the CDR3, the DNA is TGCGCCAGCAGCCAAGATCTCTTTTCGGGACTAGGGTACCTTGAGCAGTTCTTC. Translation gives CASSQDLFSGLGYLEQFF.

The table lists this clonotype with many counts. The chain combines TRBV5-1 with TRBJ1-1, with D hard to call. Looked up from germline, CDR1 is SGHRS and CDR2 is YFSETQ. The V gene lost 2 bases and the J gene lost 0 bases, with 5 bases spanning the gap. The length of the CDR3 is 13 residues. CDR3 protein: CASSFSMNTEAFF. The CDR3, as DNA: TGCGCCAGCAGCTTTAGTATGAACACTGAAGCTTTCTTT.

There are a few counts of this clonotype. V usage is TRBV18 and J usage is TRBJ2-7, with D uncertain. CDR1 is KGHSH and CDR2 is LQKENI in the germline V gene. The CDR3 sequence is 13 residues long. Trimming pared 3 bases from V and 5 bases from J, leaving 11 bases between. The CDR3 region is CASSPIMGHEQYF. The DNA of the CDR3 is TGTGCCAGCTCACCCATCATGGGCCACGAGCAGTACTTC.

The V gene is TRBV7-9, the J gene TRBJ2-5; D is perhaps TRBD1 (7 bases). CDR1 and CDR2 from the germline V gene are SEHNR and FQNEAQ (reference sequence). The CDR3 extends over 14 amino acids. V was pared by 4 bases and J by 7 bases, with 16 bases between. The chain's CDR3 is CASSYGTAGGTQYF. CDR3 sequence (DNA): TGTGCCAGCAGCTACGGGACAGCCGGGGGGACCCAGTACTTC.

A single count supports this clonotype. V is TRBV2 and J is TRBJ2-5; a possible D gene is TRBD1 (6 bases). Germline assignment: CDR1 SNHLY and CDR2 FYNNEI. The CDR3 contains 11 residues. Trimming took off 7 bases at V and 4 bases at J, with 7 bases between the two ends. The DNA for the CDR3 is TGTGCCAGCACAGGGGCAGAGACCCAGTACTTC. It is translated as CASTGAETQYF.

With respect to this clonotype: A junction boundary mismatches the germline segment, possibly from a read error. The rearrangement links TRBV9 to TRBJ2-1, with a weak D call TRBD2 (7 bases). CDR1 is SGDLS, CDR2 YYNGEE, per germline. The CDR3 spans 15 residues. Here the CDR3 DNA reads TGTGCCAGCAGCGGGCTCCGGGGGGCCTATAATGAGCAGTTCTTC. It codes for CASSGLRGAYNEQFF.

This clonotype was detected many times. One end of the junction is discordant with germline, which a read error may explain. This chain connects TRBV19 to TRBJ2-1; 7 positions agree with TRBD1. Germline lookup yields CDR1 LNHDA and CDR2 SQIVND (reference sequence). This CDR3 spans 15 amino acids. Here the CDR3 DNA reads TGCGCCAGCAGTCCGGACAGGAGCTCCTACAATGAGCAGTTCTTC. It specifies CASSPDRSSYNEQFF.

This clonotype showed up many times. The V and J genes are TRBV5-6 and TRBJ1-1; D gene ambiguous. This CDR3 spans 16 amino acids. V shed 2 bases and J shed 5 bases, with 19 bases lying between them. The germline V gene has CDR1 SGHDT and CDR2 YYEEEE. For the CDR3, the DNA is TGTGCCAGCAGCTTAGAGCGTTTAGGGATACGGACTGAAGCTTTCTTT. This gives the protein CASSLERLGIRTEAFF.

The chain couples TRBV6-1 to TRBJ2-1; D is uncertain. CDR1 MNHNS and CDR2 SASEGT come from the germline V gene. The ends were cut back, 5 bases at V and 6 bases at J, with 14 bases in the middle. The CDR3 consists of 14 residues. CDR3 residues: CASSRWPRANEQFF. The CDR3 nucleotides are TGTGCCAGCAGTCGCTGGCCTCGAGCCAATGAGCAGTTCTTC.

The CDR3 is CAWSSSNTGELFF. DNA for the CDR3: TGTGCCTGGAGTTCATCCAACACCGGGGAGCTGTTTTTT. The J gene is TRBJ2-2, the V gene TRBV30; no clear D. Between the trimmed V and J ends, which lost 2 bases and 2 bases, there was a span of 6 bases. CDR1 and CDR2 from the germline V gene are GTSNPN and SVGIG (reference sequence). The CDR3 loop spans 13 amino acids.

This clonotype was seen only a few times. This sequence joins TRBV27 and TRBJ2-5; D remains unclear. Trimming took off 6 bases at V and 5 bases at J, with 7 bases between the two ends. The germline CDR1 and CDR2 sequences are MNHEY and SMNVEV (reference sequence). This CDR3 has 11 residues. CDR3 nucleotides: TGTGCCAGCAGAATAGAGGAGACCCAGTACTTC. Protein sequence: CASRIEETQYF.

This clonotype has more than one count but fewer than ten. V and J are TRBV4-3 and TRBJ2-2; D unresolved. V was pared by 3 bases and J by 2 bases, with 7 bases between. The CDR3 extends over 14 amino acids. Germline V gene lookup returns CDR1 LGHNA and CDR2 YSLEER. The CDR3 DNA reads as TGCGCCAGCAGCCACAAGTATAACACCGGGGAGCTGTTTTTT. Amino acid sequence: CASSHKYNTGELFF.

This clonotype came up a few times. The chain couples TRBV7-9 to TRBJ1-1, with D perhaps TRBD1 (6 bases). The CDR3 has 13 amino acids. The ends were cut back, 8 bases at V and 4 bases at J, with 14 bases in the middle. The germline CDR1 and CDR2 sequences are SEHNR and FQNEAQ (reference sequence). As DNA, the CDR3 is TGTGCCAGCTGCCGGGGGGCGAGCACTGAAGCTTTCTTT. It yields the protein CASCRGASTEAFF.

This clonotype showed up many times. V gene TRBV7-9 combines with J gene TRBJ2-1; 11 bases align to TRBD2. V lost 0 bases, J lost 11 bases, and 9 bases stayed unmatched. Germline V gene sequence: CDR1 SEHNR, CDR2 FQNEAQ (reference sequence). This CDR3 region has 16 residues. CDR3 sequence (DNA): TGTGCCAGCAGCTTAGCTATGCTAGCGGGAGGCCCGCAGCAGTTCTTC. The encoded protein is CASSLAMLAGGPQQFF.